Following are 29 T cell receptor beta chains from one sample sequenced in a study of neurological immune-mediated disorders. TCRdb passed the 5' RACE reads through MiXCR, listing each CDR3 protein once. This table has about 66,000 distinct CDR3 sequences, roughly 4.3% appearing once. Sequenced material: PBMCs. Every receptor here comes from a man aged 30 to 45 with multiple sclerosis.

This clonotype was recorded at least ten times. The chain links TRBV2 to TRBJ1-2; no firm D call. Germline values: CDR1 SNHLY, CDR2 FYNNEI. This CDR3 is 11 amino acids long. Deletions cut 7 bases from V and 3 bases from J, with 6 bases between. CDR3 nucleotides: TGTGCCAGCATGGAAGACTATGGCTACACCTTC. It specifies CASMEDYGYTF.

This clonotype was observed a handful of times. This chain uses TRBV5-1 with TRBJ2-1, with D perhaps TRBD2 (6 bases). Per the germline V gene, CDR1 is SGHRS and CDR2 is YFSETQ. This CDR3 spans 16 amino acids. The V and J ends lost 4 bases and 2 bases respectively, with 16 bases between them. The CDR3 reads CASSLLARSAYNEQFF. CDR3 nucleotides: TGCGCCAGCAGCCTCCTAGCGCGTTCCGCCTACAATGAGCAGTTCTTC.

This clonotype was seen many times. This chain joins TRBV3-1 and TRBJ1-2, with unresolved D. Germline V CDR1 and CDR2: LGHDT, YNNKEL (reference sequence). This CDR3 has 11 amino acids. The V gene lost 1 base and the J gene lost 8 bases, with 5 bases spanning the gap. For the CDR3, the DNA is TGTGCCAGCAGCCAAGGAAGGGGCTACACCTTC. It yields the protein CASSQGRGYTF. The whole variable domain, remainder taken from reference TRBV3-1 and TRBJ1-2, is DTAVSQTPKYLVTQMGNDKSIKCEQNLGHDTMYWYKQDSKKFLKIMFSYNNKELIINETVPNRFSPKSPDKAHLNLHINSLELGDSAVYFCASSQGRGYTFGSGTRLTVV.

The J gene is TRBJ2-7, the V gene TRBV3-1; D gene ambiguous. This CDR3 is 14 amino acids long. Per germline, CDR1 LGHDT and CDR2 YNNKEL (reference sequence). V was cut by 1 base and J by 6 bases, with 13 bases left in between. CDR3 protein: CASSQGRSPREQYF. The CDR3 nucleotides are TGTGCCAGCAGCCAAGGCAGGTCCCCCCGCGAGCAGTACTTC.

In this sample, this clonotype turned up many times. The chain is built from TRBV6-1 and TRBJ1-4; D may be TRBD1 (6 bases). Trimming shortened V by 1 base and J by 6 bases, and 12 bases separated the two germline ends. The CDR3 has 15 amino acids. Germline values: CDR1 MNHNS, CDR2 SASEGT. CDR3 coding DNA: TGTGCCAGCAGTGAAGAATACAGGGCCGATGAAAAACTGTTTTTT. Residues: CASSEEYRADEKLFF.

This clonotype has at least ten counts. V gene TRBV20-1 combines with J gene TRBJ1-1; D is possibly TRBD1 (5 bases). Trimming stripped 3 bases from V and 9 bases from J, with 11 bases between. The CDR3 is 11 residues long. CDR1 is DFQATT and CDR2 is SNEGSKA in the germline V gene (reference sequence). The CDR3 DNA reads TGCAGTGCTAGTTGGGGGAGTCAAGCTTTCTTT. Translated, it gives CSASWGSQAFF.

There are a few counts of this clonotype. The genes are TRBV4-1 and TRBJ2-3; the D gene is possibly TRBD2 (7 bases). Trimming removed 4 bases at V and 1 base at J, with 15 bases between. Germline V CDR1 and CDR2: MGHRA, YSYEKL. The CDR3 sequence is 16 residues long. Written as DNA, the CDR3 is TGCGCCAGCAGCCTTATGGAGGGGGGGGGCACAGATACGCAGTATTTT. It codes for CASSLMEGGGTDTQYF.

In this sample, this clonotype turned up a few times. The chain carries TRBV5-1 and TRBJ2-7; 7 positions agree with TRBD2. CDR1 SGHRS and CDR2 YFSETQ come from the germline V gene. J lost 4 bases, V lost 2 bases, and 3 bases had no gene match. The CDR3 covers 13 residues. CDR3 in DNA: TGCGCCAGCAGCTTCGAGCGGGGATACGAGCAGTACTTC. Amino acid sequence: CASSFERGYEQYF.

Many counts were recorded for this clonotype. The chain uses TRBV5-1 and TRBJ2-4, with D perhaps assigned TRBD1 or TRBD2 (6 bases each). V was shortened by 2 bases and J by 3 bases, with 9 bases between the two germline ends. Germline V lookup: CDR1 SGHRS, CDR2 YFSETQ. This CDR3 has 14 amino acids. Here the CDR3 DNA reads TGCGCCAGCAGCTTTGGGGGGCGCAAAAACATTCAGTACTTC. This gives the protein CASSFGGRKNIQYF.

V is TRBV4-2 and J is TRBJ1-5; 7 nucleotides agree with TRBD1. Germline CDR1 LGHNA, CDR2 YNFKEQ. This CDR3 has 13 amino acids. Trimming at V came to 3 bases and at J to 7 bases, leaving 3 bases not matched to a gene. CDR3: CASSHQGDQPQHF. DNA for the CDR3: TGTGCCAGCAGCCATCAGGGGGACCAGCCCCAGCATTTT.

This clonotype occurred many times. The J gene is TRBJ1-1, the V gene TRBV5-4; 7 bases agree with TRBD1. CDR3 length equals 14 residues. The germline V gene has CDR1 SGHNT and CDR2 YYREEE (reference sequence). The trim removed 3 bases at V and 1 base at J, leaving 3 bases unmatched. CDR3 region: CASSSDRRNTEAFF. In DNA form, the CDR3 reads TGTGCCAGCAGCTCGGACAGGAGGAACACTGAAGCTTTCTTT. Drawing the rest from reference TRBV5-4 and TRBJ1-1, the complete variable domain is ETGVTQSPTHLIKTRGQQVTLRCSSQSGHNTVSWYQQALGQGPQFIFQYYREEENGRGNFPPRFSGLQFPNYSSELNVNALELDDSALYLCASSSDRRNTEAFFGQGTRLTVV.

This clonotype came up a few times. This sequence joins TRBV20-1 and TRBJ1-4; a weak D match, TRBD1 (6 bases). The CDR3 is 12 amino acids. CDR1 and CDR2 (germline): DFQATT, SNEGSKA (reference sequence). The CDR3 protein is CIAHRADEKLFF. As DNA, the CDR3 is TGCATTGCCCACAGGGCGGATGAAAAACTGTTTTTT.

This clonotype was observed a few times. This chain connects TRBV12-3 or TRBV12-4 to TRBJ2-2; TRBD1 or TRBD2 may be the D gene (5 bases each). This CDR3 is built from 18 residues. Trimming cost V 4 bases and J 3 bases, with 21 bases left between them. The CDR3 DNA sequence: TGTGCCAGCAGTTCCTACTCTTTCTCAAGGGGAGACACCGGGGAGCTGTTTTTT. Translated, it gives CASSSYSFSRGDTGELFF.

This clonotype has only a few counts. This sequence joins TRBV5-1 and TRBJ2-3, with 10 bases aligning to TRBD1. The CDR3 runs to 15 residues. Trimming took 2 bases from V and 4 from J; bases not matched to a gene: 4. From germline, CDR1 is SGHRS and CDR2 YFSETQ. The CDR3 coding sequence is TGCGCCAGCAGCTTAGGACAGGGGGGGCCAGATACGCAGTATTTT. This translates into CASSLGQGGPDTQYF. The entire variable domain, with the rest obtained from reference TRBV5-1 and TRBJ2-3, is as follows: KAGVTQTPRYLIKTRGQQVTLSCSPISGHRSVSWYQQTPGQGLQFLFEYFSETQRNKGNFPGRFSGRQFSNSRSEMNVSTLELGDSALYLCASSLGQGGPDTQYFGPGTRLTVL.

This clonotype occurred many times. The V and J genes are TRBV4-1 and TRBJ2-2; D is possibly TRBD2 (5 bases). V shed 1 base and J shed 4 bases, with 10 bases lying between them. CDR1 is MGHRA and CDR2 is YSYEKL in the germline V gene. The CDR3 sequence is 15 residues long. The DNA for the CDR3 is TGCGCCAGCAGCCAAGGGATTCGGGGCACCGGGGAGCTGTTTTTT. Translating it yields CASSQGIRGTGELFF.

The V gene is TRBV24-1, the J gene TRBJ1-1; the D is unclear. Germline assignment: CDR1 KGHDR and CDR2 SFDVKD. V was pared by 2 bases and J by 3 bases, with 6 bases between. The CDR3 runs 13 residues. The CDR3 reads CATSDSSYTEAFF. Here the CDR3 DNA reads TGTGCCACCAGTGATTCCAGCTACACTGAAGCTTTCTTT.

Many counts were recorded for this clonotype. The chain uses TRBV6-5 and TRBJ2-5; 8 bases line up with TRBD1. CDR1 is MNHEY and CDR2 is SVGAGI in the germline V gene. The CDR3 covers 15 residues. Losses at the gene ends were 6 bases for V and 7 bases for J; bases not matched to a gene: 13. This CDR3 reads CASREDRAEFGTQYF. The CDR3 DNA is TGTGCCAGCAGAGAGGACAGGGCTGAATTCGGGACCCAGTACTTC.

This clonotype was picked up many times. V and J are TRBV7-6 and TRBJ1-1; the D gene is possibly TRBD1 (5 bases). From germline, CDR1 is SGHVS and CDR2 FNYEAQ. Between the trimmed V and J ends, which lost 1 base and 0 bases, there was a span of 9 bases. The CDR3 runs to 15 residues. The CDR3 sequence is CASSLVDSMNTEAFF. In nucleotides, the CDR3 is TGTGCCAGCAGCTTAGTAGACAGTATGAACACTGAAGCTTTCTTT.

In its sample, this clonotype was seen many times. The chain combines TRBV27 with TRBJ1-5; D possibly corresponds to TRBD1 (5 bases). V gave up 5 bases and J gave up 7 bases, with 15 bases separating them. The germline CDR1 and CDR2 sequences are MNHEY and SMNVEV (reference sequence). The CDR3 is 14 amino acids. CDR3 nucleotide sequence: TGTGCCAGCAGTGAAGGGGTGGGTGAACAGCCCCAGCATTTT. Translating gives CASSEGVGEQPQHF.

This clonotype has only a few counts. The junction and the germline gene differ at one end; a read error may be behind it. The chain combines TRBV20-1 with TRBJ1-6; 7 bases fit TRBD1. Per germline, CDR1 DFQATT and CDR2 SNEGSKA (reference sequence). The CDR3 has 14 residues. CDR3 sequence (DNA): TGCAGTGCTAGAACATCAGGGGGTCCATCACCCCTCAACTTT. It specifies CSARTSGGPSPLNF.

Many counts were recorded for this clonotype. The CDR3 region is CASSHSPGLLYQETQYF. CDR3 nucleotides: TGCGCCAGCAGCCATTCTCCCGGACTCCTGTACCAAGAGACCCAGTACTTC. This sequence joins TRBV4-1 and TRBJ2-5; a possible D gene is TRBD2 (5 bases). V dropped 3 bases and J dropped 0 bases, with 17 bases sitting between them. The length of the CDR3 is 17 residues. From germline, CDR1 is MGHRA and CDR2 YSYEKL.

This clonotype occurred a few times. The gene calls are TRBV12-3 or TRBV12-4 and TRBJ2-2; D remains unclear. There are 14 residues in the CDR3. The V end lost 1 base, the J end lost 5 bases, and 8 bases lay between the germline ends. CDR3 sequence (DNA): TGTGCCAGCAGTTTAGTAACTACAACCGGGGAGCTGTTTTTT. Translation gives CASSLVTTTGELFF.

The rearrangement joins TRBV5-1 to TRBJ1-1, with D possibly matching TRBD1 (6 bases). The CDR3 is 14 residues long. The V and J ends lost 4 bases and 2 bases respectively, with 12 bases between them. Germline V gene sequence: CDR1 SGHRS, CDR2 YFSETQ. The CDR3 DNA reads as TGCGCCAGCAGCCCGTCGACAGGAAACACTGAAGCTTTCTTT. It specifies CASSPSTGNTEAFF.

This rearrangement joins TRBV7-9 to TRBJ1-1; the D gene is possibly TRBD1 (5 bases). The CDR3 runs 18 residues. Germline CDR1 and CDR2: SEHNR and FQNEAQ (reference sequence). V was pared by 5 bases and J by 3 bases, with 25 bases between. CDR3 coding DNA: TGTGCCAGCAGCCCTCTTGGTTATGGGGCCTCTCTGGACACTGAAGCTTTCTTT. This gives the protein CASSPLGYGASLDTEAFF. Combining the CDR3 with reference TRBV7-9 and TRBJ1-1 gives the whole variable domain DTGVSQNPRHKITKRGQNVTFRCDPISEHNRLYWYRQTLGQGPEFLTYFQNEAQLEKSRLLSDRFSAERPKGSFSTLEIQRTEQGDSAMYLCASSPLGYGASLDTEAFFGQGTRLTVV.

This clonotype occurred many times. The rearrangement uses TRBV29-1 and TRBJ2-3; possible D gene TRBD1, 5 bases. Deletions cut 1 base from V and 2 bases from J, with 16 bases between. Looked up from germline, CDR1 is SQVTM and CDR2 is ANQGSEA. The CDR3 is made up of 16 amino acids. Written as DNA, the CDR3 is TGCAGCGTTGAAGGGGGCCCCCGTACTCTCACAGATACGCAGTATTTT. It is translated as CSVEGGPRTLTDTQYF.

This clonotype was seen only a few times. J is TRBJ2-1 and V is TRBV20-1; 11 bases are a match to TRBD2. The V gene's germline CDR1 is DFQATT and CDR2 SNEGSKA (reference sequence). This CDR3 comprises 14 residues. This chain's CDR3 is CRVRIAGGPDEQFF. In DNA, the CDR3 is TGCAGAGTTCGGATAGCGGGGGGGCCCGATGAGCAGTTCTTC.

This clonotype was observed a few times. The chain links TRBV5-1 to TRBJ1-1; maybe TRBD1 (6 bases). The CDR3 sequence is 16 residues long. Germline V gene lookup returns CDR1 SGHRS and CDR2 YFSETQ. V lost 4 bases and J lost 0, with 16 bases in between. CDR3 loop: CASSAVRGGMNTEAFF. DNA of the CDR3: TGCGCCAGCAGCGCCGTTAGGGGGGGGATGAACACTGAAGCTTTCTTT.

This clonotype occurred many times. This chain uses TRBV7-6 with TRBJ2-7; D is ambiguous. With 0 bases removed from V and 5 bases from J, the gap between germline ends came to 14 bases. The CDR3 runs 15 residues. The germline V gene encodes CDR1 SGHVS and CDR2 FNYEAQ. Here the CDR3 reads CASSLAGQSINEQYF. Written as DNA, the CDR3 is TGTGCCAGCAGCTTAGCTGGTCAATCTATCAACGAGCAGTACTTC.

This clonotype has at least ten counts. This chain joins TRBV20-1 and TRBJ2-7; the match to TRBD1 covers 10 bases. With 2 bases clipped from V and 3 bases from J, the junction kept 7 bases outside the gene matches. The V gene's germline CDR1 is DFQATT and CDR2 SNEGSKA (reference sequence). This CDR3 is built from 15 residues. CDR3 in DNA: TGCAGTGCTAGACCCCGGGACAGGGGCATCTACGAGCAGTACTTC. Encoded protein: CSARPRDRGIYEQYF.